What follows describes a single TCR beta chain. The antigen it recognizes is unknown. No clone much larger than this one lies a single base away; base qualities are absent. Counted from cysteine to phenylalanine, this CDR3 has 14 amino acids. The kept DNA is CDR3 alone, 42 bases in frame from the first base. CDR1 and CDR2 are read off the germline V gene as SGHRS and YFSETQ. Trimming at the junction amounts to 4 bases on V and 6 bases on J, and the germline ends lie 14 bases apart. The immunoSEQ Assay, a bias-controlled multiplex PCR, was used to amplify TCRbeta CDR3 regions from genomic DNA. The study's own analysis went as follows. The number of nucleated cells in each sample was estimated by amplification of reference gene primers within the assay. To quantify the absolute abundance of each unique TCRbeta CDR3 rearrangement, sequence reads were collapsed and filtered. For each sample, productive Simpson clonality was calculated as the square root of Simpson's diversity index across productive rearrangements. Imported from immuneACCESS, the table was reduced by TCRdb to in-frame sequences with V and J called. These copies leave out some clones; in studies compared against another copy, an unresolved V gene accounts for under half, and the cause of the remainder is not known. V, J and clone size reflect that table, while D and trimming were determined from the DNA. In all, the sample holds about 58,000 clones, and about nine tenths of those were seen once. The top ten constitute over 11% of the sample.

The collaborating institutions used their own protocols to collect whole blood in K2EDTA tubes. For TCRbeta analysis, collaborator samples were shipped as frozen whole blood, as isolated PBMCs, or as DNA extracted from either sample type. The record originates from a study of blood T cell repertoires in COVID-19 (dated by TCRdb to between 2020 and 2021). Regarding the research as a whole: Collaborator samples came from the United States, Italy and Spain and covered acute and convalescent phases of COVID-19. HLA class I and class II types, where available, came from metadata supplied by the sample provider rather than from assay-based typing. The sample metadata nearly always contained a de-identified subject ID, COVID-19 status, age in years and sex. Samples came from the ongoing ImmuneRACE study (first 160 participants) plus 1,254 subjects from 6 global collaborators. A freely available public database, intended as a resource for researchers studying the immune response to SARS-CoV-2, is where the repertoires were released. The material from the prospective study consisted of cDNA or gDNA derived from T cells, B-cell-depleted T cells, or PBMCs. Subjects who had been exposed to COVID-19, were actively infected with it, or had recovered from it provided the deeply sampled blood TCRbeta repertoires that made up the dataset. General conclusions and limits of the study: How much clinical and demographic metadata was included differed by source and by participant, and the metadata was provided uncurated.

The rearrangement combines TRBV5-1 with TRBJ2-1; TRBD1 is a possible D gene, resting on 6 matching bases. The sample comprised peripheral blood. The receptor's source is a woman aged 60-70 years with active COVID-19. The CDR3 region reads CASSPPTGFNEQFF. The DNA sequence is TGCGCCAGCAGCCCCCCAACAGGGTTCAATGAGCAGTTCTTC.